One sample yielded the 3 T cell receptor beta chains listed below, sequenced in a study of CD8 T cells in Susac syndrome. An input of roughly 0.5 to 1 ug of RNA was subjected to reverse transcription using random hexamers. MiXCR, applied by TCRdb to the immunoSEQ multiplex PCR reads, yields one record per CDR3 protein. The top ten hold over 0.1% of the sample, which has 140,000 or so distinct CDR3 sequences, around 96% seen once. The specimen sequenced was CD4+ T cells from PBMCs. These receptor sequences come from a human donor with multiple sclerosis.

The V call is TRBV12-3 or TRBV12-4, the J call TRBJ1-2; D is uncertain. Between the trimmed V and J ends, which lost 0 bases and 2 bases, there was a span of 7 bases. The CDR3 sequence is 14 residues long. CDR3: CASSLARGNYGYTF. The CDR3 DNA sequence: TGTGCCAGCAGTTTAGCGCGAGGGAACTATGGCTACACCTTC.

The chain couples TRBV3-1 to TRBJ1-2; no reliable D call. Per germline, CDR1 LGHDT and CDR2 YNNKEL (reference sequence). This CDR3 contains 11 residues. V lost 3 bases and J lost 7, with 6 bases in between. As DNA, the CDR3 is TGTGCCAGCAGCCACGTTGGTGGCTACACCTTC. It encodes CASSHVGGYTF.

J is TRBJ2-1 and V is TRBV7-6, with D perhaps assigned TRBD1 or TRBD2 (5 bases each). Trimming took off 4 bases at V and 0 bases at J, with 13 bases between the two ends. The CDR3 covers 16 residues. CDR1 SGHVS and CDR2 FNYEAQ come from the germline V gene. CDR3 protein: CASSSGPMISYNEQFF. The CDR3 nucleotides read TGTGCCAGCAGCTCGGGACCGATGATCTCCTACAATGAGCAGTTCTTC.